Following are 15 T cell receptor beta chains from one sample sequenced in a study of OX40 agonist ivuxolimab in advanced cancers. TCRdb keeps only in-frame clones here, not all; method: immunoSEQ multiplex PCR. The sample lists tens of thousands of clones, around 90% occurring once. The source material was CD4+ or CD8+ T cells sorted from blood, sampled in a trial of the OX40 agonist ivuxolimab. All receptors come from an adult with an advanced solid tumor such as melanoma, head and neck, liver or kidney cancer.

V is TRBV7-9 and J is TRBJ2-1; tentative D call: TRBD2 (6 bases). V was clipped by 2 bases and J by 5 bases, with 13 bases between them. Germline lookup yields CDR1 SEHNR and CDR2 FQNEAQ (reference sequence). The CDR3 extends over 15 amino acids. This CDR3 reads CASSLRFSGDNEQFF. The CDR3 DNA reads TGTGCCAGCAGCTTACGCTTTTCGGGGGACAATGAGCAGTTCTTC.

The rearrangement links TRBV2 to TRBJ2-1, with 10 positions matching TRBD1. After removal of 6 bases from V and 5 bases from J, the junction contained 7 bases not matched to a gene. Germline-derived CDR1 and CDR2 are SNHLY and FYNNEI. This CDR3 has 15 residues. The CDR3 DNA reads TGTGCCAGCAGGGCCCGACAGGGGGCTAACAATGAGCAGTTCTTC. Its protein product is CASRARQGANNEQFF.

In its sample, this clone was seen once. The chain couples TRBV2 to TRBJ1-5, with a possible D match to TRBD1 (5 bases). The germline V gene encodes CDR1 SNHLY and CDR2 FYNNEI. This CDR3 is built from 14 residues. Between the trimmed V and J ends, which lost 6 bases and 3 bases, there was a span of 12 bases. The CDR3: CASSRTRDNQPQHF. In nucleotides, the CDR3 is TGTGCCAGCAGCCGGACAAGGGACAATCAGCCCCAGCATTTT.

The chain uses TRBV7-9 and TRBJ1-2; 9 bases match TRBD1. Germline trimming cut 5 bases from V and 4 bases from J; bases unmatched to any gene: 8. The CDR3 runs to 15 residues. CDR1 is SEHNR, CDR2 FQNEAQ, per germline (reference sequence). The CDR3 DNA follows: TGTGCCAGCAGCCTGACCCAGACAGGGGGCTATGGCTACACCTTC. Amino acid sequence: CASSLTQTGGYGYTF. The full variable domain, its missing parts supplied by reference TRBV7-9 and TRBJ1-2, is DTGVSQNPRHKITKRGQNVTFRCDPISEHNRLYWYRQTLGQGPEFLTYFQNEAQLEKSRLLSDRFSAERPKGSFSTLEIQRTEQGDSAMYLCASSLTQTGGYGYTFGSGTRLTVV.

This rearrangement joins TRBV5-1 to TRBJ1-3; no reliable D call. Germline-derived CDR1 and CDR2 are SGHRS and YFSETQ. V was cut by 1 base and J by 4 bases, with 12 bases left in between. This CDR3 has 15 amino acids. CDR3 in amino acids: CASSLSGQVGNTIYF. CDR3 DNA: TGCGCCAGCAGCTTGTCAGGCCAGGTGGGAAACACCATATATTTT.

The gene calls are TRBV7-2 and TRBJ1-5; a weak D match, TRBD1 (5 bases). V was shortened by 5 bases and J by 7 bases, with 15 bases between the two germline ends. CDR3 length: 14 residues. Germline V CDR1 and CDR2: SGHTA, FQGNSA. The CDR3 nucleotides read TGTGCCAGCAGCCCCAGACAGTTTGGACAGCCCCAGCATTTT. Its translation: CASSPRQFGQPQHF.

This chain links TRBV5-1 with TRBJ1-2; TRBD1 agrees at 7 bases. Germline loops: CDR1 SGHRS, CDR2 YFSETQ. Unmatched junction bases numbered 10, after V lost 4 bases and J lost 4 bases. The CDR3 has 15 amino acids. The DNA for the CDR3 is TGCGCCAGCAGCCAGCGACAGGGAGTAGGCTATGGCTACACCTTC. This codes for CASSQRQGVGYGYTF.

V is TRBV11-2 and J is TRBJ2-1; the match to TRBD2 covers 10 bases. The CDR3 spans 16 residues. V lost 1 base to trimming and J lost 11 bases; unmatched junction nucleotides: 11. Per the germline V gene, CDR1 is SGHAT and CDR2 is FQNNGV. Here the CDR3 reads CASSLVVGASGSQQFF. The CDR3 DNA reads TGTGCCAGCAGCTTAGTGGTGGGGGCTAGCGGGAGTCAGCAGTTCTTC.

This chain uses TRBV12-5 with TRBJ1-5; the match to TRBD1 covers 8 bases. This CDR3 contains 18 residues. With V trimmed by 3 bases and J by 5 bases, 15 bases remained unmatched. Germline CDR1 LGHNT, CDR2 FRNRAP. The chain's CDR3 is CASGFKTGVESVHQPQHF. In nucleotides, the CDR3 is TGTGCTAGTGGTTTCAAGACAGGGGTGGAATCCGTTCATCAGCCCCAGCATTTT.

This clone was detected only once. The chain uses TRBV27 and TRBJ2-5; D gene uncertain. CDR1 and CDR2 (germline): MNHEY, SMNVEV (reference sequence). V gave up 10 bases and J gave up 5 bases, with 20 bases separating them. CDR3 length equals 14 residues. CDR3 coding DNA: TGTGCCACATCCAGCCAGGCCATCCCGGAGACCCAGTACTTC. As protein: CATSSQAIPETQYF.

The sample holds one count of this clone. This chain joins TRBV7-3 and TRBJ2-5; D not certain. This CDR3 has 14 residues. The germline V gene encodes CDR1 SGHTA and CDR2 FQGTGA. Deletions cut 1 base from V and 5 bases from J, with 11 bases between. This CDR3 is CASSLNSRRETQYF. The CDR3 coding sequence is TGTGCCAGCAGCTTAAATAGCAGGCGGGAGACCCAGTACTTC.

V is TRBV5-1 and J is TRBJ1-2, with 7 bases identical to TRBD1. The CDR3 length is 15 residues. Germline trimming cut 1 base from V and 3 bases from J; bases unmatched to any gene: 6. CDR1 is SGHRS, CDR2 YFSETQ, per germline. CDR3 nucleotides: TGCGCCAGCAGCTTGTTCCCAGGGGGAGACTATGGCTACACCTTC. This translates into CASSLFPGGDYGYTF.

This clone was seen only a few times. The CDR3: CASSLAQGLGAFF. The CDR3, as DNA: TGCGCCAGCAGCTTGGCCCAAGGGCTTGGGGCTTTCTTT. This sequence joins TRBV5-1 and TRBJ1-1, with unresolved D. The CDR3 sequence is 13 residues long. V lost 0 bases and J lost 11, with 14 bases in between. Germline V gene lookup returns CDR1 SGHRS and CDR2 YFSETQ.

V gene TRBV19 combines with J gene TRBJ1-1; D is undetermined. The CDR3 totals 15 residues. The V and J ends lost 3 bases and 1 base respectively, with 12 bases between them. Germline V lookup: CDR1 LNHDA, CDR2 SQIVND (reference sequence). The CDR3 sequence: CASSMSLPGNTEAFF. The CDR3 bases are TGTGCCAGTAGTATGTCTTTACCTGGGAACACTGAAGCTTTCTTT.

V usage is TRBV5-1 and J usage is TRBJ2-2, with D hard to call. With 0 bases removed from V and 6 bases from J, the gap between germline ends came to 15 bases. Germline CDR1 SGHRS, CDR2 YFSETQ. The CDR3 is 16 residues long. CDR3 in DNA: TGCGCCAGCAGCTTGGGGGTTGGGCTCAACGCCGGGGAGCTGTTTTTT. Its protein is CASSLGVGLNAGELFF.